Listed here are 30 T cell receptor beta chains from one sample, sequenced in a study of blood T cell repertoires in COVID-19. Here immunoSEQ multiplex PCR was the method, and the copy in TCRdb shows in-frame clones only, minus some. The sample includes more than 85,000 clones, approximately 91% seen only once; the top ten take over 0.95%. Sample: peripheral blood. The receptors come from a man between 60 and 75 years old with acute or convalescent COVID-19.

The chain uses TRBV6-5 and TRBJ2-3; tentatively, D is TRBD2 (5 bases). This CDR3 comprises 13 residues. The germline V gene has CDR1 MNHEY and CDR2 SVGAGI. Trimming removed 10 bases at V and 4 bases at J, with 15 bases between. CDR3: CAIRRDQADTQYF. The DNA of the CDR3 is TGTGCCATCCGCCGGGATCAGGCAGATACGCAGTATTTT.

The chain links TRBV6-1 to TRBJ1-4; D unclear. The germline gives CDR1 MNHNS, CDR2 SASEGT. There are 14 residues in the CDR3. The V end was cut by 3 bases, the J end by 5 bases, with 10 bases between. The DNA for the CDR3 is TGTGCCAGCAGTGACCGGTCAAAAAATGAAAAACTGTTTTTT. Translated, it gives CASSDRSKNEKLFF.

This chain uses TRBV6-6 with TRBJ2-1, with D tentatively TRBD2 (6 bases). Germline CDR1 MNHNY, CDR2 SVGAGI (reference sequence). Trimming left V 7 bases short and J 6 bases short, with 10 bases between. CDR3 length: 12 amino acids. The CDR3 nucleotides read TGTGCCAGCAAGCACGGGGGCAATGAGCAGTTCTTC. It yields the protein CASKHGGNEQFF.

The chain carries TRBV27 and TRBJ2-7; 10 bases are shared with TRBD2. Germline loops: CDR1 MNHEY, CDR2 SMNVEV (reference sequence). CDR3 length: 16 amino acids. V was pared by 2 bases and J by 4 bases, with 8 bases of the junction left unmatched. The CDR3 DNA sequence: TGTGCCAGCAGTTTACCTAGCGGGGGTATTTGTTACGAGCAGTACGTC. Translated: CASSLPSGGICYEQYV.

CDR3 residues: CASSIISNEKLFF. The CDR3, as DNA: TGTGCCAGTAGTATAATCTCCAATGAAAAACTGTTTTTT. The V gene is TRBV19, the J gene TRBJ1-4; D remains ambiguous. Germline CDR1 reads LNHDA; CDR2 reads SQIVND (reference sequence). The CDR3 totals 13 residues. With 2 bases removed from V and 5 bases from J, the gap between germline ends came to 6 bases.

J is TRBJ2-3 and V is TRBV20-1, with 8 positions matching TRBD1. Trimming cost V 5 bases and J 9 bases; bases outside gene matches: 4. Germline values: CDR1 DFQATT, CDR2 SNEGSKA (reference sequence). The CDR3 is 11 residues long. The CDR3 nucleotides read TGCAGTGCTGAAGACAGGGGAACGCAGTATTTT. Its translation: CSAEDRGTQYF.

This chain connects TRBV19 to TRBJ1-1; no reliable D call. The length of the CDR3 is 13 residues. The V end lost 7 bases, the J end lost 5 bases, and 14 bases lay between the germline ends. Per the germline V gene, CDR1 is LNHDA and CDR2 is SQIVND (reference sequence). The CDR3 DNA follows: TGTGCCAGTACCCCTCAAGAGAAGACTGAAGCTTTCTTT. Amino acid sequence: CASTPQEKTEAFF. Full variable domain (rest looked up from reference TRBV19 and TRBJ1-1): DGGITQSPKYLFRKEGQNVTLSCEQNLNHDAMYWYRQDPGQGLRLIYYSQIVNDFQKGDIAEGYSVSREKKESFPLTVTSAQKNPTAFYLCASTPQEKTEAFFGQGTRLTVV.

This clone has only one observation. The CDR3 is CASSESGALAGDTDTQYF. The CDR3 DNA reads TGTGCCAGCAGTGAATCGGGCGCACTAGCGGGAGACACAGATACGCAGTATTTT. The chain uses TRBV25-1 and TRBJ2-3, with TRBD2 matching over 11 bases. V gave up 1 base and J gave up 2 bases; unmatched junction bases: 8. Germline CDR1 reads MGHDK; CDR2 reads SYGVNS. The CDR3 is made up of 18 amino acids.

The chain is built from TRBV7-9 and TRBJ2-3, with TRBD1 matching 10 bases. Per the germline V gene, CDR1 is SEHNR and CDR2 is FQNEAQ (reference sequence). This CDR3 spans 16 amino acids. Losses at the gene ends were 3 bases for V and 2 bases for J; bases not matched to a gene: 5. CDR3 nucleotides: TGTGCCAGCAGCTTCTCCGGGACAGGGGTCACAGATACGCAGTATTTT. It translates to CASSFSGTGVTDTQYF.

The CDR3, as DNA: TGTGCCAGCAGCCAAGATTACAGGAGCTCCTACAATGAGCAGTTCTTC. It encodes CASSQDYRSSYNEQFF. The V gene is TRBV14, the J gene TRBJ2-1; tentative D call: TRBD1 (5 bases). V shed 0 bases and J shed 0 bases, with 9 bases lying between them. The CDR3 contains 16 residues. Germline V gene sequence: CDR1 SGHDN, CDR2 FVKESK.

The chain couples TRBV6-5 to TRBJ1-1, with D hard to call. The V gene lost 6 bases and the J gene lost 8 bases, with 16 bases spanning the gap. In germline, CDR1 is MNHEY, CDR2 SVGAGI. This CDR3 spans 13 amino acids. CDR3 sequence (DNA): TGTGCCAGCAGCCGACGGGGAATTATGGAAGCTTTCTTT. Its translation is CASSRRGIMEAFF.

V is TRBV3-1 (or the pseudogene TRBV3-2) and J is TRBJ2-3, with 8 bases that match TRBD2. Germline-derived CDR1 and CDR2 are LGHDT and YNNKEL (reference sequence). J was trimmed by 4 bases and V by 6 bases; bases with no gene match: 9. The CDR3 consists of 15 residues. As DNA, the CDR3 is TGTGCCAGCAGTCGCAGCGGGAGAGCCTCAGATACGCAGTATTTT. It is translated as CASSRSGRASDTQYF.

The rearrangement joins TRBV5-1 to TRBJ2-1; maybe TRBD2 (5 bases). Trimming took off 8 bases at V and 9 bases at J, with 21 bases between the two ends. The CDR3 has 14 residues. The germline V gene encodes CDR1 SGHRS and CDR2 YFSETQ. CDR3 coding DNA: TGCGCCAGTAAGGGAGAACTAAGCAGTGGTGAGCAGTTCTTC. Protein product: CASKGELSSGEQFF.

Regarding this clone: Other DNA variants within this sample encode the same CDR3. This chain links TRBV18 with TRBJ1-1; TRBD1 aligns across 7 bases. Germline V CDR1 and CDR2: KGHSH, LQKENI. The CDR3 is 13 residues long. The junction had 5 bases not matched to a gene; V was cut back by 2 bases and J by 8 bases. The CDR3: CASSPSRDREAFF. The CDR3 coding sequence is TGTGCCAGCTCACCAAGTCGGGACAGAGAAGCTTTCTTT. The entire variable domain, with the rest obtained from reference TRBV18 and TRBJ1-1, is as follows: NAGVMQNPRHLVRRRGQEARLRCSPMKGHSHVYWYRQLPEEGLKFMVYLQKENIIDESGMPKERFSAEFPKEGPSILRIQQVVRGDSAAYFCASSPSRDREAFFGQGTRLTVV.

This rearrangement joins TRBV29-1 to TRBJ2-1; the match to TRBD2 covers 10 bases. The CDR3 sequence is 14 residues long. V trimming: 6 bases; J trimming: 5 bases; junction bases outside the gene matches: 7. The V gene's germline CDR1 is SQVTM and CDR2 ANQGSEA. The CDR3 DNA sequence: TGCAGCGTCCTGCTAGCGGGAGTTGACAATGAGCAGTTCTTC. Its protein is CSVLLAGVDNEQFF.

The gene calls are TRBV5-4 and TRBJ1-2; TRBD1 aligns across 9 bases. Looked up from germline, CDR1 is SGHNT and CDR2 is YYREEE (reference sequence). V shed 5 bases, J shed 5 bases, and the junction held 13 bases outside the gene matches. The CDR3 has 16 amino acids. The CDR3 DNA reads TGTGCCAGCAGTACCGGGACAGGGAGTAGCGGTTATGGCTACACCTTC. This codes for CASSTGTGSSGYGYTF.

J is TRBJ2-3 and V is TRBV28; D is unclear. V was trimmed by 2 bases and J by 0 bases, leaving 3 bases between them. CDR1 and CDR2 (germline): MDHEN, SYDVKM. The CDR3 totals 13 residues. The CDR3 here is CASSLPSTDTQYF. The CDR3 DNA sequence: TGTGCCAGCAGTTTACCTAGCACAGATACGCAGTATTTT.

The chain combines TRBV5-1 with TRBJ2-7; 11 positions match TRBD1. CDR3 size: 15 residues. CDR1 and CDR2 from the germline V gene are SGHRS and YFSETQ. Trimming at V came to 4 bases and at J to 5 bases, leaving 8 bases not matched to a gene. CDR3 bases: TGCGCCAGCAGCCCCCCCGGGACAGGGGGACACGAGCAGTACTTC. Amino acid sequence: CASSPPGTGGHEQYF.

The rearrangement links TRBV6-5 to TRBJ2-2; 8 bases align to TRBD2. The V segment lost 6 bases and the J segment 5 bases; nucleotides outside the gene matches: 5. The CDR3 consists of 14 residues. Germline CDR1 is MNHEY and CDR2 is SVGAGI. The CDR3, as DNA: TGTGCCAGCAGCCGGGAGGGGCTAACCGGGGAGCTGTTTTTT. Translation gives CASSREGLTGELFF.

This clone was seen a handful of times. CDR3 DNA: TGTGCCAGCAGCTTAGAGGGGGGCACCGGGGAGCTGTTTTTT. Encoded protein: CASSLEGGTGELFF. The chain links TRBV11-3 to TRBJ2-2; D is possibly TRBD2 (6 bases). The V gene lost 0 bases and the J gene lost 4 bases, with 6 bases spanning the gap. Germline V gene lookup returns CDR1 SGHNT and CDR2 YENEEA. There are 14 residues in the CDR3. The whole variable domain, filled in from reference TRBV11-3 and TRBJ2-2, reads EAGVVQSPRYKIIEKKQPVAFWCNPISGHNTLYWYLQNLGQGPELLIRYENEEAVDDSQLPKDRFSAERLKGVDSTLKIQPAELGDSAVYLCASSLEGGTGELFFGEGSRLTVL.

The chain recombines TRBV14 with TRBJ2-1, with D possibly TRBD2 on 6 matching bases. The germline V gene encodes CDR1 SGHDN and CDR2 FVKESK. This CDR3 region has 17 residues. V was clipped by 0 bases and J by 8 bases, with 20 bases between them. The CDR3 spells CASSQDYGRTMSDEQFF. Here the CDR3 DNA reads TGTGCCAGCAGCCAAGATTATGGCAGGACTATGTCCGATGAGCAGTTCTTC.

This clone was found a few times. V and J are TRBV6-5 and TRBJ2-7, with D unclear. The CDR3 is 13 residues long. Germline V gene lookup returns CDR1 MNHEY and CDR2 SVGAGI. The V and J ends lost 6 bases and 4 bases respectively, with 13 bases between them. CDR3 residues: CASSRREQYEQYV. The DNA of the CDR3 is TGTGCCAGCAGCAGGCGAGAACAATACGAGCAGTACGTC.

V and J are TRBV6-5 and TRBJ2-3, with 12 positions matching TRBD2. The J segment lost 6 bases and the V segment lost 1 base, leaving 2 bases of the junction unmatched. The CDR3 contains 15 residues. Germline CDR1 and CDR2: MNHEY and SVGAGI. The CDR3 here is CASSYFGTSGDTQYF. CDR3 in DNA: TGTGCCAGCAGTTACTTCGGGACTAGCGGGGATACGCAGTATTTT.

The DNA for the CDR3 is TGTGCCACCTCCGGTAGGACAGTGATGACGAACACTGAAGCTTTCTTT. It is translated as CATSGRTVMTNTEAFF. The V call is TRBV10-3, the J call TRBJ1-1; possible D gene TRBD1, 6 bases. The V gene's germline CDR1 is ENHRY and CDR2 SYGVKD. This CDR3 comprises 16 residues. Trimming cost V 10 bases and J 1 base, with 22 bases left between them.

The V and J genes are TRBV2 and TRBJ1-6; D gene unclear. This CDR3 has 12 residues. Germline lookup yields CDR1 SNHLY and CDR2 FYNNEI. The ends were cut back, 4 bases at V and 9 bases at J, with 7 bases in the middle. The CDR3 DNA reads TGTGCCAGCAGTGCAGAGGGTTCACCCCTCCACTTT. This sequence encodes CASSAEGSPLHF.

The CDR3 here is CASSLGSSLRETQYF. In nucleotides, the CDR3 is TGTGCCAGCAGCTTAGGTTCGTCACTTCGAGAGACCCAGTACTTC. The chain combines TRBV7-6 with TRBJ2-5; unclear D gene. Trimming took 1 base from V and 4 from J, leaving 13 bases between them. Germline CDR1 and CDR2: SGHVS and FNYEAQ. This CDR3 is built from 15 residues.

This clone was seen just once. The chain joins TRBV21-1 to TRBJ1-2; the tabulated D call, TRBD1, remains unverified against the DNA. TRBV21-1 is described as a pseudogene. This CDR3 spans 17 amino acids. CDR3 region: CASSKEVQGVLHYGYTF. The CDR3 nucleotides read TGTGCCAGCAGCAAAGAGGTACAGGGGGTCTTACACTATGGCTACACCTTC.

The V gene is TRBV6-1, the J gene TRBJ2-1, with D perhaps TRBD2 (5 bases). CDR1 MNHNS and CDR2 SASEGT come from the germline V gene. The CDR3 contains 13 residues. V was cut by 2 bases and J by 9 bases, with 11 bases left in between. In DNA form, the CDR3 reads TGTGCCAGCAGTGAAACCGGGGTCGGTGAGCAGTTCTTC. Protein product: CASSETGVGEQFF.

The chain combines TRBV28 with TRBJ1-5, with D unresolved. The CDR3 contains 15 residues. V lost 5 bases to trimming and J lost 0 bases, with 11 bases between them. Germline CDR1 is MDHEN and CDR2 is SYDVKM. The CDR3 region is CASSPPGSSNQPQHF. CDR3 DNA: TGTGCCAGCAGTCCTCCGGGAAGTAGCAATCAGCCCCAGCATTTT.

This clone was counted once. CDR3 sequence: CASSYLRVGNTIYF. The DNA of the CDR3 is TGTGCCAGCAGTTACCTACGGGTCGGAAACACCATATATTTT. J is TRBJ1-3 and V is TRBV6-7, with no clear D. TRBV6-7 is assigned to the ORF class and has an uncertain function. V dropped 2 bases and J dropped 4 bases, with 9 bases sitting between them. This CDR3 is built from 14 residues.